Below, one TCR beta chain is given with its context. No antigen is known for it. The data belong to a study of Ad26.COV2.S vaccination and SARS-CoV-2 variants. Study details: In the study, Ad26.COV2.S was injected intramuscularly once, or twice 56 days apart.

Study conclusions and caveats: Vaccine recipients surpassed placebo recipients in spike-specific TCR breadth. Following vaccination, spike-specific CD8+ and CD4+ T cell responses reportedly exhibited substantial breadth.

This sample's treatment: some 20 received Ad26.COV2.S at low or high dose, single or two shots; 5 received placebo; per-sample allocation not given. Sampling occurred on day 63 after the first vaccine or placebo injection. Measured with immunoSEQ multiplex PCR; TCRdb has only the in-frame clones, and not every one. The sample has some 320,000 clones, 86% seen once. Unmatched junction bases numbered 15, after V lost 5 bases and J lost 12 bases. This CDR3 is built from 15 residues. Germline V gene sequence: CDR1 MGHRA, CDR2 YSYEKL. The input for sequencing was peripheral blood, taken in a trial of Ad26.COV2.S vaccine versus placebo. The chain combines TRBV4-1 with TRBJ2-1; 8 bases map to TRBD2. This TCR derives from a person aged 18 to 59 who received the Ad26.COV2.S COVID-19 vaccine or a placebo. As DNA, the CDR3 is TGCGCCAGCAGCTTTACGGGCGACTTAGCGGGGCGGCAGTTCTTC. Residues: CASSFTGDLAGRQFF.